This paragraph reports one T cell receptor (beta chain). Its specific antigen is unknown. No quality values exist for individual bases; no much larger clone is one base distant. Each collaborating institution followed its own protocols to collect whole blood in K2EDTA tubes. For TCRbeta analysis, collaborators shipped samples as frozen whole blood, isolated PBMCs, or DNA extracted from either of those sample types. This sample stems from a study of blood T cell repertoires in COVID-19 (dated by TCRdb to the early 2020s). Context from the whole study: Collaborator samples came from the United States, Italy and Spain and covered acute and convalescent phases of COVID-19. The repertoires were released in a freely available public database intended as a resource for research on the immune response to SARS-CoV-2. The prospective study material was composed of cDNA or gDNA derived from T cells, B-cell-depleted T cells, or PBMCs. Where HLA class I and class II types were available, the types were taken from metadata supplied by the sample provider, not from assay-based typing. Subjects who had been exposed to COVID-19, were actively infected with it, or had recovered from it provided the deeply sampled blood TCRbeta repertoires that made up the dataset. Samples came from the ongoing ImmuneRACE study (first 160 participants) plus 1,254 subjects from 6 global collaborators. Sample metadata almost always included a de-identified subject ID, COVID-19 status, age in years and sex. Study-wide conclusions, independent of this receptor: The amount of clinical and demographic metadata varied by source and participant and was provided uncurated.

CDR1 and CDR2 are read off the germline V gene as LGHNA and YSLEER. Trimmed from V: 4 bases; trimmed from J: 4 bases; junction bases lacking a gene match: 12. From the cysteine up to the phenylalanine, the CDR3 has a length of 16 residues. Only CDR3 DNA is held: 48 bases, read in frame from base 1. TCRbeta CDR3 regions were amplified from genomic DNA by means of the immunoSEQ Assay, a bias-controlled multiplex PCR. The paper's data handling went like this. The number of nucleated cells in each sample was estimated by amplification of reference gene primers within the assay. Sequence reads were collapsed and filtered to measure the absolute abundance of every unique TCRbeta CDR3 rearrangement. For each sample, productive Simpson clonality was calculated as the square root of Simpson's diversity index over productive rearrangements. The table was pulled from immuneACCESS by TCRdb, which kept in-frame rearrangements only. Such tables lose some clones; where checked, under half of the loss comes from unresolved V genes, and the rest has no known cause. That table furnishes V, J and clone size, whereas the DNA furnished D and trimming. This sample gives under 200,000 clones in total; less than 85% of them show up just once. About 3% of the sample is taken by the ten largest.

The sequencing input was peripheral blood. The receptor was isolated from a woman aged 80 or over with acute or convalescent COVID-19. The chain is made from TRBV4-3 and TRBJ1-2; 7 of the junction bases match TRBD1. The CDR3 sequence is CASSRVLGQSFYGYTF. The DNA reads TGCGCCAGCAGCCGAGTACTGGGACAGAGCTTCTATGGCTACACCTTC.